This T cell receptor beta chain emerged from a study of blood T cell repertoires in COVID-19. This clone was observed once. Some clones are missing from TCRdb's copy, which holds only in-frame ones; the method was immunoSEQ multiplex PCR. The profile shows roughly 310,000 clones, under 95% of them singletons. The TCR originated in a man in his sixties who had recovered from COVID-19. Sequencing input: PBMCs or T cells enriched from blood (not recorded which).

The CDR3 bases are TGTGCCAGCAGTGTCCAGGGCAGACTGCCTCAAGAGACCCAGTACTTC. This encodes CASSVQGRLPQETQYF. The chain employs TRBV2 and TRBJ2-5, with TRBD1 as a possible D gene (5 bases). The V end lost 4 bases, the J end lost 2 bases, and 17 bases lay between the germline ends. The CDR3 extends over 16 amino acids. Germline lookup yields CDR1 SNHLY and CDR2 FYNNEI.